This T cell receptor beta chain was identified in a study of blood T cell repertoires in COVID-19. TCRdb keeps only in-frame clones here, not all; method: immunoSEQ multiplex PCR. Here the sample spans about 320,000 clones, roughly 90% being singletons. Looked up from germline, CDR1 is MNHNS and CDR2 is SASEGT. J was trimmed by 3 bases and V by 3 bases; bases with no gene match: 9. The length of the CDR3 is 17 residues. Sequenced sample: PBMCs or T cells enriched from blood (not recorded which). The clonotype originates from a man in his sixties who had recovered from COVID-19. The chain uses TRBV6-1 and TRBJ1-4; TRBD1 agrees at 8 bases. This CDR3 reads CASSDPGQGWANEKLFF. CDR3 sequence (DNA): TGTGCCAGCAGTGACCCCGGACAGGGATGGGCTAATGAAAAACTGTTTTTT.